This T cell receptor beta chain was retrieved from a study of T cells in Graves' hyperthyroidism and ophthalmopathy (dated by TCRdb to the late 2010s). Notes on the research overall: Peripheral blood was collected at initial diagnosis, before any treatment. To identify TCR V-J signatures that set the groups apart, the researchers used a discovery cohort of about a hundred patients, made up of 40 to 45 with Graves' ophthalmopathy and some 58 with stable Graves' hyperthyroidism. Prospective prediction of ophthalmopathy was tested in an independent validation cohort of approximately 19 hyperthyroidism patients and some 17 patients who later progressed to ophthalmopathy. The roughly 100 discovery patients were divided at random into training and test sets in a 7:3 ratio. The study also compared thyroid tissue and blood T-cell repertoires from over 5 Graves' hyperthyroidism patients. After sampling, hyperthyroidism patients received methimazole starting at 30 mg daily, and ophthalmopathy patients received high-dose intravenous methylprednisolone. The paper describes TCR Vbeta CDR3 sequencing of 130 to 150 peripheral blood samples, made up of fewer than 50 ophthalmopathy patients, 70 to 75 hyperthyroidism patients and some 17 progressor patients. The study at large found these results: During validation, the model predicted progression to ophthalmopathy a median of approximately six months ahead of onset, with almost 71% sensitivity and 72.22% specificity. A 13 V-J signature model separated ophthalmopathy from stable hyperthyroidism, with 87.88% sensitivity and about 81% specificity in cross-validation and 80%/75% in testing. No statistical method was used to fix the sample size in advance, and group allocation was not hidden from the investigators. Most expanded thyroid clonotypes (frequency above 0.001) were also detected in blood, a finding suggesting that blood repertoires may reflect thyroid immune responses.

A patient counted as having stable Graves' hyperthyroidism if no progression to ophthalmopathy occurred over 18 months of follow-up. Hyperthyroidism patients were newly diagnosed, had a disease duration of under 2 months, and were aged 18 to 65 years. Any patient with an uncontrolled infection, another autoimmune disease, pregnancy or lactation was excluded. Diagnoses relied on clinical symptoms, serum thyroxine and TRAb, thyroid ultrasound and orbital computed tomography. Ficoll-Paque density gradient centrifugation was used to isolate PBMCs from around 10 ml of fresh peripheral blood. Total RNA was extracted with Trizol reagent, and quality was checked on an Agilent 2100 Bioanalyzer. This clonotype came up a few times. There is no known antigen for this receptor. Per-base quality was not reported, and no clone a single base away is much larger than it. V and J are truncated by 7 bases and 6 bases respectively, leaving an intervening sequence of 15 bases. Spanning cysteine to phenylalanine, the CDR3 consists of 14 amino acids. Only the CDR3 DNA stays, 42 bases, in frame from base 1.

TCR beta CDR3 regions were amplified from RNA transcripts. A first-round RT-PCR of the TCR CDR3 used the HTBI primer set with the Qiagen OneStep RT-PCR kit. A second multiplex PCR round built the libraries, followed by size selection and purification. Sequencing of the libraries was done on an Illumina HiSeq2000 using paired-end 100 bp reads. Per the authors' processing: Raw data were processed with SOAPnuke, discarding reads with adapters, uncalled bases, mean Phred below 15, or no exact constant-primer or identifier match. High-quality paired reads were merged with COPE v1.2.5, and unique nucleotide sequences were defined as clonotypes. MiTCR v1.1 was used to align the clonotypes against IMGT TRBV, TRBD and TRBJ reference segments. Analysis was restricted to V-J combinations with a frequency above 0.0001, which covered 99% to 99.2% of repertoires. The TCS score was defined as F50 (clonal expansion) divided by E x V (chaos), with BLOSUM62-based TCRdist calculated between CDR3 peptides within each V-J. Welch's t-statistics and random forest reduced roughly 500 V-J features to roughly 13, which were used in a naive Bayes classifier (R e1071). TCRdb's own reprocessing of the public reads used fastp at Q25 and MiXCR and kept productive beta chains. Rows matching on CDR3 protein sequence are summarized as one entry with the most common DNA and genes. The V and J calls and clone size come from TCRdb's table, not from the authors' own analysis. Within this sample are under 350,000 distinct CDR3 sequences, with 15% to 20% of them counted one time only. About 53% of the sample rests with the top ten.

The sequence is built from TRBV12-3 or TRBV12-4 and TRBJ2-2; no D gene is confidently identified. Sequencing was carried out using blood. This sequence was found in a woman aged 45-59 years with Graves' hyperthyroidism. DNA sequence: TGTGCCAGCACCCTAGGACCGACCCCCGGGGAGCTGTTTTTT. Its coded protein is CASTLGPTPGELFF.